This T cell receptor (beta chain) comes out of a study of control samples from healthy donors and cancer patients. The germline CDR1 and CDR2 sequences are SEHNR and FQNEAQ (reference sequence). The CDR3 consists of 16 residues. Trimming shortened V by 1 base and J by 6 bases, and 18 bases separated the two germline ends. Some clones are missing from TCRdb's copy, which holds only in-frame ones; the method was immunoSEQ multiplex PCR. Here the sample spans around 100,000 clones, about 89% being singletons. This clone was seen only once. This clonotype originated in a man in his sixties with lung cancer. The sequenced sample was PBMCs. The V call is TRBV7-9, the J call TRBJ1-2; D is unresolved. CDR3 nucleotides: TGTGCCAGCAGCTTAGAACTAGGCATCGAAGGGAATGGCTACACCTTC. The encoded protein is CASSLELGIEGNGYTF.